The following is a T cell receptor beta chain sequence with its context. The antigen remains undetermined. This sample was taken from a study of cytomegalovirus exposure and HLA in healthy donors. Primers included in the PCR were 60 Vbeta and 13 Jbeta primers. Repertoires were generated with immunoSEQ multiplex PCR, while TCRdb's copy carries only in-frame clones and drops some. The sample holds under 200,000 clones. CDR1 SGHRS and CDR2 YFSETQ come from the germline V gene. V shed 0 bases and J shed 3 bases, with 9 bases lying between them. CDR3 length: 14 residues. Findings and limits, study-wide: It was 150 to 200 TCR beta chains that were listed as cytomegalovirus-associated. In a later analysis, a genetic analysis reported fewer productive-TCR N-insertions in an Asian-associated ancestry cluster than the cohort average. An apparent linkage of common viral pathogens to several of the most significant clusters emerged in a later analysis. One cluster of highly shared sequence variants probably arose as a sequencing artifact.

The chain joins TRBV5-1 to TRBJ1-1; D unresolved. Sequenced material: PBMCs. The receptor's source is a man aged 25 to 45 in good health and CMV-seronegative. DNA of the CDR3: TGCGCCAGCAGCTTGGTAGTGAGGGACACTGAAGCTTTCTTT. This gives the protein CASSLVVRDTEAFF. Based on the CDR3 plus reference TRBV5-1 and TRBJ1-1, the full variable domain is KAGVTQTPRYLIKTRGQQVTLSCSPISGHRSVSWYQQTPGQGLQFLFEYFSETQRNKGNFPGRFSGRQFSNSRSEMNVSTLELGDSALYLCASSLVVRDTEAFFGQGTRLTVV.